This entry lists 18 T cell receptor beta chains sequenced from one sample in a study of CD8 T cells in Susac syndrome. RNA amounts of roughly 0.45 to 1 ug underwent reverse transcription with random hexamers. In TCRdb, the immunoSEQ multiplex PCR reads were re-called with MiXCR into one record per CDR3 protein. The sample yields a few hundred thousand distinct CDR3 sequences, approximately 95% seen once. Sample: CD4+ T cells from PBMCs. The source is a human donor with multiple sclerosis.

The chain couples TRBV18 to TRBJ2-7; 9 nucleotides match TRBD1. The CDR3 totals 15 residues. Unmatched junction bases numbered 11, after V lost 6 bases and J lost 5 bases. CDR1 and CDR2 (germline): KGHSH, LQKENI. CDR3 DNA sequence: TGTGCCAGCTCTCTCTCGGGGACAGGGCTTCACGAGCAGTACGTC. It codes for CASSLSGTGLHEQYV.

The chain carries TRBV20-1 and TRBJ2-1; D might be TRBD2 (5 bases). CDR3 size: 13 residues. V lost 6 bases, J lost 2 bases, and 11 bases lay in between. Germline CDR1 reads DFQATT; CDR2 reads SNEGSKA (reference sequence). The CDR3 DNA is TGCAGTGCGGAGCGGAGCGCCTACAATGAGCAGTTCTTC. Protein: CSAERSAYNEQFF.

The chain joins TRBV20-1 to TRBJ2-1; perhaps TRBD1 as D (5 bases). The CDR3 loop spans 14 amino acids. The ends were cut back, 6 bases at V and 5 bases at J, with 17 bases in the middle. Per the germline V gene, CDR1 is DFQATT and CDR2 is SNEGSKA (reference sequence). CDR3 DNA: TGCAGTGCACTCGGACATGGTTGGGACAATGAGCAGTTCTTC. This sequence encodes CSALGHGWDNEQFF.

This chain joins TRBV7-3 and TRBJ2-1; 14 nucleotides line up with TRBD2. J gave up 0 bases and V 5 bases, and 15 bases lay outside the gene matches. Germline lookup yields CDR1 SGHTA and CDR2 FQGTGA. This CDR3 spans 21 amino acids. The CDR3 sequence: CASSDNPGLAGALSSYNEQFF. The CDR3 nucleotides read TGTGCCAGCAGCGATAACCCGGGACTAGCGGGGGCCCTCAGCTCCTACAATGAGCAGTTCTTC. Supplemented by reference TRBV7-3 and TRBJ2-1, the full variable domain reads GAGVSQTPSNKVTEKGKYVELRCDPISGHTALYWYRQSLGQGPEFLIYFQGTGAADDSGLPNDRFFAVRPEGSVSTLKIQRTERGDSAVYLCASSDNPGLAGALSSYNEQFFGPGTRLTVL.

The chain couples TRBV29-1 to TRBJ2-2, with TRBD2 as a possible D gene (5 bases). Germline CDR1 reads SQVTM; CDR2 reads ANQGSEA. Trimming shortened V by 7 bases and J by 3 bases, and 9 bases separated the two germline ends. This CDR3 spans 12 amino acids. CDR3 amino acids: CSGVRDTGELFF. The CDR3 DNA follows: TGCAGCGGGGTGAGGGACACCGGGGAGCTGTTTTTT.

The CDR3 sequence: CSASHPGGRANEQFF. CDR3 sequence (DNA): TGCAGTGCTAGTCACCCCGGGGGACGGGCCAATGAGCAGTTCTTC. The chain recombines TRBV20-1 with TRBJ2-1, with D maybe TRBD2 (6 bases). Deletions cut 3 bases from V and 6 bases from J, with 18 bases between. CDR1 and CDR2 (germline): DFQATT, SNEGSKA (reference sequence). This CDR3 has 15 residues.

The chain is built from TRBV29-1 and TRBJ2-7; D is perhaps TRBD1 or TRBD2 (5 bases each). Germline-derived CDR1 and CDR2 are SQVTM and ANQGSEA. The CDR3 contains 13 residues. Trimming removed 5 bases at V and 7 bases at J, with 18 bases between. The CDR3 sequence: CSVSITGTGEQYV. The CDR3 DNA reads as TGCAGCGTTTCGATTACCGGGACGGGGGAGCAGTACGTC.

V and J are TRBV29-1 and TRBJ2-2; 8 nucleotides agree with TRBD2. With 4 bases clipped from V and 2 bases from J, the junction kept 3 bases outside the gene matches. There are 14 residues in the CDR3. Germline CDR1 and CDR2: SQVTM and ANQGSEA. CDR3 in amino acids: CSVARGVNTGELFF. The CDR3 nucleotides read TGCAGCGTTGCGCGGGGGGTAAACACCGGGGAGCTGTTTTTT.

The genes are TRBV12-3 or TRBV12-4 and TRBJ2-5, with D perhaps given as TRBD1 or TRBD2 (5 bases each). Trimming took 6 bases from V and 5 from J, leaving 13 bases between them. The CDR3 is 13 amino acids. CDR3 DNA sequence: TGTGCCAGCAGACGAGGGACGTGGGAGACCCAGTACTTC. This sequence encodes CASRRGTWETQYF.

This clonotype was recorded only once. An end of the junction differs from the germline gene, which may be a read error. This chain connects TRBV30 to TRBJ2-5; possibly TRBD1 or TRBD2 for D (6 bases each). The length of the CDR3 is 11 residues. The germline CDR1 and CDR2 sequences are GTSNPN and SVGIG (reference sequence). The CDR3 DNA is TGTGCGGGAGGTGTGGGGGCGCCGGAAAACTTC. Amino acids: CAGGVGAPENF.

DNA for the CDR3: TGTGCCAGCAGCCAATTGGGACTAGCGGGGGGGTACAATGAGCAGTTCTTC. Translating gives CASSQLGLAGGYNEQFF. V and J are TRBV4-2 and TRBJ2-1; 16 bases agree with TRBD2. The V gene's germline CDR1 is LGHNA and CDR2 YNFKEQ. The CDR3 contains 17 residues. Trimming cost V 2 bases and J 4 bases; bases outside gene matches: 2.

The rearrangement links TRBV19 to TRBJ1-6, with D unresolved. V was trimmed by 5 bases and J by 6 bases, leaving 11 bases between them. The CDR3 has 14 amino acids. Germline loops: CDR1 LNHDA, CDR2 SQIVND (reference sequence). The CDR3: CASSPRNPNSPLHF. The CDR3, as DNA: TGTGCCAGTAGTCCCAGGAACCCTAATTCACCCCTCCACTTT.

This chain links TRBV7-2 with TRBJ2-5, with 13 bases aligning to TRBD2. In germline, CDR1 is SGHTA, CDR2 FQGNSA. The CDR3 covers 15 residues. J lost 2 bases, V lost 5 bases, and 2 bases had no gene match. As DNA, the CDR3 is TGTGCCAGCAGCCGGACTAGCGGGGGTCAAGAGACCCAGTACTTC. Translating gives CASSRTSGGQETQYF.

This chain connects TRBV15 to TRBJ2-7; no clear D. The V end lost 1 base, the J end lost 4 bases, and 5 bases lay between the germline ends. Germline V gene lookup returns CDR1 LNHNV and CDR2 YYDKDF (reference sequence). The CDR3 runs 12 residues. CDR3: CATSRGPYEQYV. In DNA form, the CDR3 reads TGTGCCACCAGCAGAGGCCCATACGAGCAGTACGTC.

J is TRBJ1-2 and V is TRBV4-1, with 7 bases lining up with TRBD1. The germline gives CDR1 MGHRA, CDR2 YSYEKL. CDR3 length equals 16 residues. V dropped 0 bases and J dropped 2; count of bases not matched to a gene: 6. CDR3 sequence reads: CASSQDPQGRNYGYTF. CDR3 sequence (DNA): TGCGCCAGCAGCCAAGATCCACAGGGGCGGAACTATGGCTACACCTTC.

The rearrangement joins TRBV20-1 to TRBJ1-1; D ambiguous. The CDR3 spans 12 residues. V lost 6 bases to trimming and J lost 3 bases, with 11 bases between them. The germline V gene has CDR1 DFQATT and CDR2 SNEGSKA (reference sequence). The CDR3 loop is CSAYLRDTEAFF. The CDR3 bases are TGCAGTGCCTACCTCCGGGACACTGAAGCTTTCTTT.

The chain is built from TRBV5-1 and TRBJ1-1, with D possibly TRBD1 on 6 matching bases. The CDR3 consists of 14 residues. Deletions cut 4 bases from V and 1 base from J, with 11 bases between. In germline, CDR1 is SGHRS, CDR2 YFSETQ. The CDR3 reads CASSQGQKNTEAFF. CDR3 DNA sequence: TGCGCCAGCAGCCAAGGACAGAAGAACACTGAAGCTTTCTTT.

As DNA, the CDR3 is TGTGCCAGCGCTCCAGGGGCGGGTAGAGCCAACGTCCTGACTTTC. Protein sequence: CASAPGAGRANVLTF. The chain links TRBV3-1 to TRBJ2-6, with D tentatively TRBD1 (6 bases). Germline V gene sequence: CDR1 LGHDT, CDR2 YNNKEL (reference sequence). This CDR3 contains 15 residues. The V end lost 8 bases, the J end lost 7 bases, and 18 bases lay between the germline ends.